This TCR beta chain was identified during a study of shared clonotypes between healthy human individuals. Whole-study results and caveats: The authors sampled blood alone, and tissue repertoires likely differ. Read depth was anticipated to influence clonotype sharing among donors.

Sequencing was performed with immunoSEQ multiplex PCR; in TCRdb, only in-frame clones are kept and a portion is missing. The repertoire holds around 990,000 clones, with about 72% as singletons. A remark on this clone: Its target is unknown.

Trimming took 5 bases from V and 0 from J, leaving 13 bases between them. The CDR3 is 15 residues long. The germline gives CDR1 KGHSH, CDR2 LQKENI. V and J are TRBV18 and TRBJ1-1; D ambiguous. Sequenced: memory CD4+ T cells from PBMCs. Described subset: CD45RA-negative fraction. The source of this sequence is a man younger than 30 in good health. Some clones in this sample may be carry-over from other donors' samples. The DNA of the CDR3 is TGTGCCAGCTCAACTTGGTGGGGAATGAACACTGAAGCTTTCTTT. It encodes CASSTWWGMNTEAFF.